This T cell receptor (beta chain) is from a study of shared clonotypes between healthy human individuals. Whole-study context: Every donor yielded three CD4 naive, three CD4 memory, two CD8 naive and one CD8 memory plate.

The CDR3 length is 15 residues. Trimming removed 2 bases from V and 3 bases from J, with 11 bases in between. Germline V CDR1 and CDR2: SGHRS, YFSETQ. Sorted-subset replicate PCR reactions were performed with about 190 ng DNA, corresponding to roughly 27,000 T cell genomes. Sequenced by immunoSEQ multiplex PCR; TCRdb stores in-frame clones only, minus some. The data contain about 2.4 million clones, around 94% of them singletons. The receptor's source is a man aged 18 to 30 in good health. The rearrangement joins TRBV5-1 to TRBJ2-2; D gene uncertain. Material: naive CD4+ T cells sorted from blood. Subset here: CD45RA+ positively selected. CDR3 loop: CASSFSTVDTGELFF. In nucleotides, the CDR3 is TGCGCCAGCAGCTTTTCCACAGTTGACACCGGGGAGCTGTTTTTT.